This T cell receptor beta chain was observed in a study of blood T cell repertoires in COVID-19. Study overall: Italy, Spain and the United States were the sources of the convalescent and acute COVID-19 samples. From T cells, B-cell-depleted T cells, or PBMCs came the material, which was cDNA or gDNA.

Authors' processing steps: Counts of nucleated cells, estimated from reference gene primer amplification, were obtained. Libraries were prepared by immunoSEQ multiplex PCR; TCRdb keeps only in-frame clonotypes and omits some of them. D and trimming come from the DNA, and the V and J calls and clone size come from that table. The table lists about 210,000 clones, less than 90% of them singletons. The source of this sequence is a woman of 80 years or more with COVID-19, enrolled during active disease. The sample consisted of peripheral blood.

CDR3 coding DNA: TGTGCCAGCAGCTTAGCGGGGACAGTATTCTACGAGCAGTACTTC. This sequence encodes CASSLAGTVFYEQYF. The gene calls are TRBV7-2 and TRBJ2-7; TRBD1 matches at 7 bases. The CDR3 spans 15 residues. J was trimmed by 3 bases and V by 0 bases; bases with no gene match: 5. Germline CDR1 SGHTA, CDR2 FQGNSA.